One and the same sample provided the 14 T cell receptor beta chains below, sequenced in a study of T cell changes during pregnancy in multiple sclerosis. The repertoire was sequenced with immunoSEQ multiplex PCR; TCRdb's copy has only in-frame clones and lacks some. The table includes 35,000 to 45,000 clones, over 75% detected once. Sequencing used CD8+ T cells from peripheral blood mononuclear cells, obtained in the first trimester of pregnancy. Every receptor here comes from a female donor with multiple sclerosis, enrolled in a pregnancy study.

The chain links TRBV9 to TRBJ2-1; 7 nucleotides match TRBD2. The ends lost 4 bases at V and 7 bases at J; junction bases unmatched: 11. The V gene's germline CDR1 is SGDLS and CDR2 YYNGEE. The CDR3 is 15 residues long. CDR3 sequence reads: CASSRSGTPGNEQFF. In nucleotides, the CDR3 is TGTGCCAGCAGCCGCAGCGGGACCCCAGGGAATGAGCAGTTCTTC.

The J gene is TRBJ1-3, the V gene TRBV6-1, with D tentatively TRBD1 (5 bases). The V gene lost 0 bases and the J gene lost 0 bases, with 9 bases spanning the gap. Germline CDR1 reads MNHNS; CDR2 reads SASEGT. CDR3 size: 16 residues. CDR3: CASSEATDLSGNTIYF. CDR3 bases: TGTGCCAGCAGTGAAGCGACAGATCTCTCTGGAAACACCATATATTTT.

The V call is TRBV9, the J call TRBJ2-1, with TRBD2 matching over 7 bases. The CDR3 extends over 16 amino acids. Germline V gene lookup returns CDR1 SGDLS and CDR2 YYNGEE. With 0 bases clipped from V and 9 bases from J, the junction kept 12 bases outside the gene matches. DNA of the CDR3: TGTGCCAGCAGCGTAGGGGTTAGCGGGCTGGCGGGTGAGCAGTTCTTC. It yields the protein CASSVGVSGLAGEQFF.

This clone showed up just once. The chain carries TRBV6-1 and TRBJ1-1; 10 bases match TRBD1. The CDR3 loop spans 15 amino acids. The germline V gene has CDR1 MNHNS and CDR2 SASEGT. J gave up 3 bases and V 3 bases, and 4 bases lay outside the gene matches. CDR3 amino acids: CASSDWGTGDTEAFF. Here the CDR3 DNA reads TGTGCCAGCAGTGACTGGGGGACAGGGGACACTGAAGCTTTCTTT.

As DNA, the CDR3 is TGTGCCAGCAGCCTGGCGGGTTTGTCCTATAATTCACCCCTCCACTTT. Its protein is CASSLAGLSYNSPLHF. The chain has TRBV27 and TRBJ1-6; D unclear. This CDR3 region has 16 residues. The germline V gene has CDR1 MNHEY and CDR2 SMNVEV (reference sequence). The V and J ends lost 6 bases and 1 base respectively, with 13 bases between them.

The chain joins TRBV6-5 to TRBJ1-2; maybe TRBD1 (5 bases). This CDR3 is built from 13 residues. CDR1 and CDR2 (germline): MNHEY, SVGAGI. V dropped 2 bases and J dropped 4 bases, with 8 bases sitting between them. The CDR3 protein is CASSYGATYGYTF. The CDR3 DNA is TGTGCCAGCAGTTACGGGGCGACCTATGGCTACACCTTC.

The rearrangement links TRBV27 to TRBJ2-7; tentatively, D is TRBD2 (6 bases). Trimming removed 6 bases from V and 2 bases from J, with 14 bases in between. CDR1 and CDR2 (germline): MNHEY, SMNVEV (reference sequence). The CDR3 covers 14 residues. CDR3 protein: CASRGGPPTYEQYF. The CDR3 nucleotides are TGTGCCAGCAGGGGGGGACCACCTACCTACGAGCAGTACTTC.

Here the CDR3 reads CASSLSPSGANVLTF. CDR3 DNA sequence: TGTGCCAGCAGCTTAAGTCCTAGTGGGGCCAACGTCCTGACTTTC. The chain joins TRBV7-3 to TRBJ2-6; D is unresolved. V lost 1 base and J lost 3, with 7 bases in between. Germline V gives CDR1 SGHTA, CDR2 FQGTGA. This CDR3 is 15 amino acids long. Filled out from reference TRBV7-3 and TRBJ2-6, the complete variable domain reads GAGVSQTPSNKVTEKGKYVELRCDPISGHTALYWYRQSLGQGPEFLIYFQGTGAADDSGLPNDRFFAVRPEGSVSTLKIQRTERGDSAVYLCASSLSPSGANVLTFGAGSRLTVL.

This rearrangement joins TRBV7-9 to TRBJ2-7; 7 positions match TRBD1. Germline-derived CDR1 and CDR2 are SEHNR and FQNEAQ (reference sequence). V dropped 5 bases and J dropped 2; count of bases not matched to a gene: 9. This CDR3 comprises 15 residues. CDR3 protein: CASSSRDRHPYEQYF. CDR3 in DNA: TGTGCCAGCAGCAGCCGGGACAGACATCCCTACGAGCAGTACTTC.

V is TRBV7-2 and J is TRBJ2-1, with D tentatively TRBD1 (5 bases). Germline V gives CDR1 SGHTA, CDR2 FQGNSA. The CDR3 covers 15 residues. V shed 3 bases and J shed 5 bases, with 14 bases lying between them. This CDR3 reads CASSLPGIRNNEQFF. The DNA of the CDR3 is TGTGCCAGCAGCTTGCCAGGGATTCGTAACAATGAGCAGTTCTTC.

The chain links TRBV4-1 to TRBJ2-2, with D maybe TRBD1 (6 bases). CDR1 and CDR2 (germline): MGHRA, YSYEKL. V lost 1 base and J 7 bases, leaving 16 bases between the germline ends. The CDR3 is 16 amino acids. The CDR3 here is CASSQVARGESGELFF. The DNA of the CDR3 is TGCGCCAGCAGCCAAGTGGCCAGGGGTGAGAGCGGGGAGCTGTTTTTT.

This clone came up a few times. CDR3 sequence (DNA): TGTGCCAGCAGCTTGCAGCGGGGATTGGATACGCAGTATTTT. This codes for CASSLQRGLDTQYF. The V gene is TRBV5-5, the J gene TRBJ2-3, with 7 bases aligning to TRBD2. This CDR3 contains 14 residues. J gave up 6 bases and V 1 base, and 5 bases lay outside the gene matches. Germline V gene sequence: CDR1 SGHKS, CDR2 YYEKEE (reference sequence).

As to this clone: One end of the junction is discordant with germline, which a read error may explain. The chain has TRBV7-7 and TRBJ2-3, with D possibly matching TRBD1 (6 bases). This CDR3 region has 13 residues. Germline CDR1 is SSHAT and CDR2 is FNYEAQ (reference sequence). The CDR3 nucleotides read TGTGCTAGCAGCTTAGGGGGAGCAGATACGCAGTATTTT. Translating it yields CASSLGGADTQYF. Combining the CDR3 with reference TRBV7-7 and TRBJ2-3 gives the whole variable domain GAGVSQSPRYKVTKRGQDVTLRCDPISSHATLYWYQQALGQGPEFLTYFNYEAQPDKSGLPSDRFSAERPEGSISTLTIQRTEQRDSAMYRCASSLGGADTQYFGPGTRLTVL.

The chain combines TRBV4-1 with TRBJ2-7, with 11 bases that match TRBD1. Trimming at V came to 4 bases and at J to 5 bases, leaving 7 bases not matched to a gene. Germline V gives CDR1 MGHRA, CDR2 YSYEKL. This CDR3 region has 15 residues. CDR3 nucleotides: TGCGCCAGCAGCCTTTCGGACAGGGGGCTCGACGAGCAGTACTTC. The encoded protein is CASSLSDRGLDEQYF.